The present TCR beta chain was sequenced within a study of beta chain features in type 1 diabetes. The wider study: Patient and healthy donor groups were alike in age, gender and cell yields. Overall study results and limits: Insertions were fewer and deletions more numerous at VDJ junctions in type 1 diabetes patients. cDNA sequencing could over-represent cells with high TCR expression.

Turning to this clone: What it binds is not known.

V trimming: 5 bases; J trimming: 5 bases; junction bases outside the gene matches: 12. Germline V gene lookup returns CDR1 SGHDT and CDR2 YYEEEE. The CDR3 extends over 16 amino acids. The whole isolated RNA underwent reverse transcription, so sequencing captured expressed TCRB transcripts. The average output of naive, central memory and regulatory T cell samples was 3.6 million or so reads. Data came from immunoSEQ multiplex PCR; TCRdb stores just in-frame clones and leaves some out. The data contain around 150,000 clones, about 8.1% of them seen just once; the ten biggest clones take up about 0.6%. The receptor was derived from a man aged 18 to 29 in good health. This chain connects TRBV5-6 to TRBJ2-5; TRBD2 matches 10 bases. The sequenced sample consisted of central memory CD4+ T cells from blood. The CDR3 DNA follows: TGTGCCAGCAGTCGTGGGACTAGCGTTTCAGTCGAGACCCAGTACTTC. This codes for CASSRGTSVSVETQYF.